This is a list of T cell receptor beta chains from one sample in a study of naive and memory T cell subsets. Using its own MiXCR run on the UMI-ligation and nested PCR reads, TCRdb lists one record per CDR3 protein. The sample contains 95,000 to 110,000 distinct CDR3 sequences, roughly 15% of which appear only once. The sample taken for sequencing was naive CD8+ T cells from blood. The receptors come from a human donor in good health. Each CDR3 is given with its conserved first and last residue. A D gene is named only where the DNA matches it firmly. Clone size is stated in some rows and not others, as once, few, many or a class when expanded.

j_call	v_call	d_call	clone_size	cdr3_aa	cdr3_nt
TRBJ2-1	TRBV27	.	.	CASSPRLSSYNEQFF	TGTGCCAGCAGTCCCCGACTCTCATCCTACAATGAGCAGTTCTTC
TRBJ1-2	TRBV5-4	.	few	CASSLGGPYGYTF	TGTGCCAGCAGCTTGGGGGGTCCGTATGGCTACACCTTC
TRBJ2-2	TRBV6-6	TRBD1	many	CASSPSTGTGELFF	TGTGCCAGCAGCCCCTCGACAGGGACCGGGGAGCTGTTTTTT
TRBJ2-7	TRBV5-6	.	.	CASSPGLSTYEQYF	TGTGCCAGCAGCCCCGGACTATCCACCTACGAGCAGTACTTC
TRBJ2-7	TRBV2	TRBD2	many	CASTMGGATYEQYF	TGTGCCAGCACGATGGGAGGGGCGACCTACGAGCAGTACTTC
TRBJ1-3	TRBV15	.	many	CATSRGLNSGNTIYF	TGTGCCACCAGCAGAGGACTGAACTCTGGAAACACCATATATTTT
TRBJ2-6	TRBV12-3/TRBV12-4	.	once	CASSFLGGSGANVLTF	TGTGCCAGCAGTTTTCTGGGGGGCTCTGGGGCCAACGTCCTGACTTTC
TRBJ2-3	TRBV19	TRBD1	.	CASTRAQGAGDTQYF	TGTGCCAGCACGAGAGCCCAGGGGGCGGGAGATACGCAGTATTTT
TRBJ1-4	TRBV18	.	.	CASSPREDRSEKLFF	TGTGCCAGCTCACCACGGGAGGACCGCTCTGAAAAACTGTTTTTT
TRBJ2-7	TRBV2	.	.	CASSEVGGSYEQYF	TGTGCCAGCAGTGAAGTGGGGGGCTCCTACGAGCAGTACTTC
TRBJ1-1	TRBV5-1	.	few	CASSLGQGGNTEAFF	TGCGCCAGCAGCTTGGGCCAAGGCGGGAACACTGAAGCTTTCTTT
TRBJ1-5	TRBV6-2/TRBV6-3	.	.	CASRGLNQPQHF	TGTGCCAGCAGGGGCCTCAATCAGCCCCAGCATTTT
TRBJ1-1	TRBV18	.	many	CASSSSRGDTEAFF	TGTGCCAGCTCATCCAGTCGTGGGGACACTGAAGCTTTCTTT
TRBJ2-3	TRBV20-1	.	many	CSAAPETRVGVDTQYF	TGCAGTGCCGCCCCGGAAACGAGGGTTGGTGTAGATACGCAGTATTTT
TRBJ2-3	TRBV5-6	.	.	CASSLGLIEGTDTQYF	TGTGCCAGCAGCTTGGGATTGATAGAAGGTACAGATACGCAGTATTTT
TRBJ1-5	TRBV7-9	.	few	CASSQGNYPQHF	TGTGCCAGCAGTCAGGGGAATTATCCCCAGCATTTT
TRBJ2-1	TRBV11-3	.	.	CASSSPGYNEQFF	TGTGCCAGCAGCTCCCCTGGGTACAATGAGCAGTTCTTC
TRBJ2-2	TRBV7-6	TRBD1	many	CASGDRSGELFF	TGTGCCAGCGGGGACAGAAGCGGGGAGCTGTTTTTT
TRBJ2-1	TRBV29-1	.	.	CSVGGVGSGSYNEQFF	TGCAGCGTTGGGGGGGTTGGGAGCGGCTCCTACAATGAGCAGTTCTTC
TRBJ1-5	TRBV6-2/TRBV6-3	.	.	CASSYPGGWQPQHF	TGTGCCAGCAGTTACCCGGGGGGCTGGCAGCCCCAGCATTTT
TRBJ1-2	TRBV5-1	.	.	CASSDRDTYGYTF	TGCGCCAGCAGCGACCGGGACACCTATGGCTACACCTTC
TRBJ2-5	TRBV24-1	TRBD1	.	CATSDSPGQDFETQYF	TGTGCCACCAGTGATTCCCCGGGACAGGACTTCGAGACCCAGTACTTC
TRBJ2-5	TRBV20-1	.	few	CSASEDFQETQYF	TGCAGTGCTAGTGAGGACTTCCAAGAGACCCAGTACTTC
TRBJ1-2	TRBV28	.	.	CASSLRLEGPNYGYTF	TGTGCCAGCAGTTTACGCCTGGAGGGCCCCAACTATGGCTACACCTTC
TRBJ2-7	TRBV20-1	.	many	CSARSLDRNYEQYF	TGCAGTGCTAGATCCCTGGACCGGAACTACGAGCAGTACTTC
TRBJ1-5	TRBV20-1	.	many	CSARGLWDNQPQHF	TGCAGTGCTAGAGGTTTGTGGGACAATCAGCCCCAGCATTTT
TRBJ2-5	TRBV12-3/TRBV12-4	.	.	CASSLPGQKFETQYF	TGTGCCAGCAGTCTTCCTGGACAGAAATTTGAGACCCAGTACTTC
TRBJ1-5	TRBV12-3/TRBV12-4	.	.	CASSSILDSNQPQHF	TGTGCCAGCAGCTCTATTTTGGATAGCAATCAGCCCCAGCATTTT
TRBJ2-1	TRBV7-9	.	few	CASSLGHFYNEQFF	TGTGCCAGCAGCTTAGGCCACTTCTACAATGAGCAGTTCTTC
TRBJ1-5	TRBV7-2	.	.	CASSLIPGVEVGNQPQHF	TGTGCCAGCAGCCTAATTCCCGGTGTTGAAGTTGGCAATCAGCCCCAGCATTTT
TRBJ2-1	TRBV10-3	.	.	CAISAGQSAGEQFF	TGTGCCATCAGCGCCGGACAGTCGGCGGGTGAGCAGTTCTTC
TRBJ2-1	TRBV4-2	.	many	CASSHVEDEQFF	TGTGCCAGCAGCCACGTAGAAGATGAGCAGTTCTTC
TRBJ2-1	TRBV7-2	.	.	CASSSTNQQGVQFF	TGTGCCAGCAGCTCCACAAACCAACAGGGCGTGCAGTTCTTC
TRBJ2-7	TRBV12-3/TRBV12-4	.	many	CASSLRGYEQYF	TGTGCCAGCAGTTTGAGGGGTTACGAGCAGTACTTC
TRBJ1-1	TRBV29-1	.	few	CSVEELNTEAFF	TGCAGCGTTGAAGAACTGAACACTGAAGCTTTCTTT
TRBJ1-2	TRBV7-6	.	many	CASSSGDGYTF	TGTGCCAGCAGCTCTGGGGACGGCTACACCTTC
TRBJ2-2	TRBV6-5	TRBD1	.	CASRTGVNTGELFF	TGTGCCAGCCGGACAGGGGTTAACACCGGGGAGCTGTTTTTT
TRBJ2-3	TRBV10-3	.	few	CAISEKGGSDTQYF	TGTGCCATCAGTGAGAAGGGAGGATCAGATACGCAGTATTTT
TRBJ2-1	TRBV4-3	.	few	CASSQDWGASRDEQFF	TGCGCCAGCAGCCAAGATTGGGGCGCTAGTCGGGATGAGCAGTTCTTC
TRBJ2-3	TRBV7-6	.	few	CASSQVGWDTQYF	TGTGCCAGCAGCCAGGTGGGGTGGGATACGCAGTATTTT
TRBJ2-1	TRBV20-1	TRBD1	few	CSAADGRGEQFF	TGCAGTGCTGCGGACGGCAGGGGGGAGCAGTTCTTC
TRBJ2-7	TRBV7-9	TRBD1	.	CASSLDHSTGRPYEQYF	TGTGCCAGCAGCTTAGACCATTCGACAGGGAGACCCTACGAGCAGTACTTC
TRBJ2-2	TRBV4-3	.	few	CASSQGRGDTGELFF	TGCGCCAGCAGCCAAGGGAGGGGAGACACCGGGGAGCTGTTTTTT
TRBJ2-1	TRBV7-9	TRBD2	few	CASSLAQGGGAQGEQFF	TGTGCCAGCAGCTTAGCGCAAGGCGGGGGGGCCCAGGGCGAGCAGTTCTTC
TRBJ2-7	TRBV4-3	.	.	CASSQDLVGQSTYEQYF	TGCGCCAGCAGCCAAGATCTGGTAGGACAGAGCACCTACGAGCAGTACTTC
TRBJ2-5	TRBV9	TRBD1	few	CASSPGDRDWETQYF	TGTGCCAGCAGCCCTGGGGACAGGGATTGGGAGACCCAGTACTTC
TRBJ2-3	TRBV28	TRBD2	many	CASSFLAGGEVTDTQYF	TGTGCCAGCAGTTTTCTGGCGGGGGGAGAGGTCACAGATACGCAGTATTTT
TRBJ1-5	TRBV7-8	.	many	CASSPGQNQPQHF	TGTGCCAGCAGCCCAGGGCAGAATCAGCCCCAGCATTTT
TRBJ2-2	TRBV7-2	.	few	CASSLQGNTGELFF	TGTGCCAGCAGCCTCCAGGGGAACACCGGGGAGCTGTTTTTT
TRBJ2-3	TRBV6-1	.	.	CANEAARDTQYF	TGTGCCAATGAGGCGGCCCGGGATACGCAGTATTTT
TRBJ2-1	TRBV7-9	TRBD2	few	CASSSPGLAGAEQFF	TGTGCCAGCAGCTCCCCGGGACTAGCGGGAGCCGAGCAGTTCTTC
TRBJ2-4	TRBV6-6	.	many	CASSYMGDIQYF	TGTGCCAGCAGTTACATGGGGGACATTCAGTACTTC
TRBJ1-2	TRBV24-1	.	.	CATSAGRGYGYTF	TGTGCCACCAGTGCGGGACGTGGCTATGGCTACACCTTC
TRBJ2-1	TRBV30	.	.	CAWSVGTHRDEQFF	TGTGCCTGGAGTGTAGGCACTCATCGGGATGAGCAGTTCTTC
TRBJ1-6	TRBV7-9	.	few	CASSLGGPYNSPLHF	TGTGCCAGCAGCTTAGGAGGACCCTATAATTCACCCCTCCACTTT
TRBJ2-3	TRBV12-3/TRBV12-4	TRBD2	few	CASTPRGLAGGDTDTQYF	TGTGCCAGCACCCCCCGAGGACTAGCGGGAGGGGACACAGATACGCAGTATTTT
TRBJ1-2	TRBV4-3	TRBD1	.	CASSQDSGQGALANYGYTF	TGCGCCAGCAGCCAAGATAGTGGACAGGGGGCTTTAGCTAACTATGGCTACACCTTC
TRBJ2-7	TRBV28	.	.	CASSLDPDEQYF	TGTGCCAGCAGCCTGGATCCGGACGAGCAGTACTTC
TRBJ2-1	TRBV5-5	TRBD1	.	CASRGQGGEDEQFF	TGTGCCAGCAGGGGACAGGGTGGTGAGGATGAGCAGTTCTTC
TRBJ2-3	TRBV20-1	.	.	CSAQDRSSTDTQYF	TGCAGTGCTCAAGACCGTTCGAGCACAGATACGCAGTATTTT